A selection of T cell receptor beta chains follows, all from one sample in a study of blood T cell repertoires in COVID-19. Data came from immunoSEQ multiplex PCR; TCRdb stores just in-frame clones and leaves some out. Counted here are 220,000 or so clones, 70% to 85% occurring once; the ten biggest clones make up 1.9%. Sequences were obtained from peripheral blood. These receptors were obtained from an elderly woman with acute or convalescent COVID-19. Both conserved end residues are part of each CDR3. D genes are given only for firm matches. Not every row has a clone size; where given, it reads once, few, many or a size class.

TRBV18	TRBJ2-5	-	TRBD2	16	CASSPGGLAFQETQYF	TGTGCCAGCTCACCAGGCGGACTAGCGTTCCAAGAGACCCAGTACTTC
TRBV25-1	TRBJ2-3	-	TRBD2	17	CASSDRTSGIGADTQYF	TGTGCCAGCAGTGATCGGACTAGCGGGATAGGAGCAGATACGCAGTATTTT
TRBV7-2	TRBJ2-1	few	TRBD2	14	CASSFLTSAGEQFF	TGTGCCAGCAGCTTCCTGACTAGCGCCGGTGAGCAGTTCTTC
TRBV27	TRBJ2-7	-	-	15	CASSEAGTSSYEQYF	TGTGCCAGCAGTGAAGCAGGGACAAGCTCCTACGAGCAGTACTTC
TRBV12-5	TRBJ2-7	-	-	16	CASGSDLRGKGYEQYF	TGTGCTAGTGGTTCGGACCTCAGGGGAAAAGGCTACGAGCAGTACTTC
TRBV5-6	TRBJ1-6	-	TRBD1	15	CASSPPGQLGSPLHF	TGTGCCAGCAGCCCGCCGGGACAGCTTGGTTCACCCCTCCACTTT
TRBV7-2	TRBJ1-5	few	TRBD1	15	CASSIGTGRNQPQHF	TGTGCCAGCAGCATTGGGACAGGGCGCAATCAGCCCCAGCATTTT
TRBV19	TRBJ2-7	-	-	16	CASSPGGGLSSYEQYF	TGTGCCAGTAGTCCCGGAGGTGGGTTGAGCTCCTACGAGCAGTACTTC
TRBV9	TRBJ2-2	-	-	16	CASSVAYGQHTGELFF	TGTGCCAGCAGCGTAGCATACGGACAACACACCGGGGAGCTGTTTTTT
TRBV6-5	TRBJ2-7	-	-	15	CASSRQVTGGYEQYF	TGTGCCAGCAGTAGACAGGTGACCGGAGGCTACGAGCAGTACTTC
TRBV5-1	TRBJ1-1	-	-	14	CASKPGQGNTEAFF	TGCGCCAGCAAGCCCGGACAAGGGAACACTGAAGCTTTCTTT
TRBV6-5	TRBJ2-1	-	TRBD2	15	CASSKLAGSYNEQFF	TGTGCCAGCAGCAAACTAGCGGGGTCCTACAATGAGCAGTTCTTC
TRBV7-9	TRBJ2-1	-	-	12	CASSLEAGEQFF	TGTGCCAGCAGCTTAGAGGCGGGTGAGCAGTTCTTC
TRBV5-6	TRBJ2-5	-	-	14	CASSFYSGQETQYF	TGTGCCAGCAGCTTTTATTCAGGGCAAGAGACCCAGTACTTC
TRBV7-3	TRBJ2-1	-	TRBD1	16	CASSPQGALAYNEQFF	TGTGCCAGCAGCCCGCAGGGGGCGCTAGCGTATAATGAGCAGTTCTTC
TRBV19	TRBJ1-2	few	TRBD1	17	CASSQAGTGRGGYGYTF	TGTGCCAGTAGCCAAGCCGGGACAGGGCGTGGGGGTTATGGCTACACCTTC
TRBV28	TRBJ1-5	-	-	12	CASSYRVGEGHF	TGTGCCAGCAGTTACAGGGTTGGAGAGGGTCATTTT
TRBV4-1	TRBJ1-6	-	TRBD1	15	CASTALGQGRSPLHF	TGCGCCAGCACCGCCCTGGGACAGGGACGGTCACCCCTCCACTTT
TRBV14	TRBJ1-6	-	-	18	CASSQVTYLGAHNSPLHF	TGTGCCAGCAGCCAAGTGACATACCTGGGGGCTCATAATTCACCCCTCCACTTT
TRBV9	TRBJ2-4	once	-	14	CASSVGSGWNIQYF	TGTGCCAGCAGCGTAGGGAGTGGTTGGAACATTCAGTACTTC
TRBV10-3	TRBJ2-2	-	TRBD1	16	CAISDLTGGWTGELFF	TGTGCCATCAGCGACCTCACAGGGGGTTGGACCGGGGAGCTGTTTTTT
TRBV18	TRBJ1-1	-	TRBD1	14	CASSPKGQGVEAFF	TGTGCCAGCTCACCAAAGGGACAGGGCGTTGAAGCTTTCTTT
TRBV4-3	TRBJ2-7	-	TRBD2	15	CASSQVLAASYEQYF	TGCGCCAGCAGCCAAGTGCTAGCGGCTTCCTACGAGCAGTACTTC
TRBV19	TRBJ1-4	-	-	14	CASSMLNRVEKLFF	TGTGCCAGTAGTATGTTAAACCGCGTAGAAAAACTGTTTTTT
TRBV6-2/TRBV6-3	TRBJ2-1	-	TRBD2	15	CASSYVAGAYNEQFF	TGTGCCAGCAGTTATGTGGCGGGAGCCTACAATGAGCAGTTCTTC
TRBV7-2	TRBJ2-7	once	-	12	CASSRGRYEQYF	TGTGCCAGCAGCCGGGGAAGGTACGAGCAGTACTTC
TRBV5-4	TRBJ2-1	-	-	16	CASSLAGGLSLDEQFF	TGTGCCAGCAGCTTGGCCGGGGGTTTATCTTTAGATGAGCAGTTCTTC
TRBV19	TRBJ1-3	-	-	16	CASTREGGISGNTIYF	TGTGCCAGTACTCGGGAGGGGGGTATCTCTGGAAACACCATATATTTT
TRBV7-8	TRBJ1-3	-	-	14	CASSLRGGGNTIYF	TGTGCCAGCAGCCTGCGGGGTGGTGGAAACACCATATATTTT
TRBV7-2	TRBJ2-7	-	-	13	CASSFTSGYEQYF	TGTGCCAGCAGCTTTACCAGCGGCTACGAGCAGTACTTC
TRBV7-2	TRBJ2-3	-	TRBD2	13	CASVLAGTDTQYF	TGTGCCAGCGTCCTAGCGGGGACAGATACGCAGTATTTT
TRBV6-5	TRBJ1-2	-	TRBD1	14	CASSRQGEGYGYTF	TGTGCCAGCAGTAGACAGGGGGAAGGCTATGGCTACACCTTC
TRBV6-5	TRBJ2-5	-	TRBD1	15	CASRTGTGGQETQYF	TGTGCCAGCAGAACCGGGACAGGGGGCCAAGAGACCCAGTACTTC
TRBV6-5	TRBJ1-2	-	-	14	CASRPTGILLGYTF	TGTGCCAGCAGGCCAACAGGGATCCTCTTAGGCTACACCTTC
TRBV18	TRBJ2-2	many	TRBD1	14	CASSQGQTTGELFF	TGTGCCAGCTCACAGGGACAGACTACCGGGGAGCTGTTTTTT
TRBV28	TRBJ1-5	few	-	13	CASRTDSNQPQHF	TGTGCCAGCAGGACAGATAGCAATCAGCCCCAGCATTTT
TRBV5-1	TRBJ1-2	-	TRBD1	13	CASSLGQGDGYTF	TGCGCCAGCAGCTTGGGACAGGGGGATGGCTACACCTTC
TRBV9	TRBJ1-4	-	-	15	CASSNPRGSNEKLFF	TGTGCCAGCAGCAACCCCCGGGGTTCTAATGAAAAACTGTTTTTT
TRBV7-2	TRBJ2-7	once	-	14	CASSSQGTSYEQYF	TGTGCCAGCAGCTCCCAGGGGACAAGCTACGAGCAGTACTTC
TRBV19	TRBJ1-5	-	-	14	CASTQGSINQPQHF	TGTGCCAGTACGCAGGGGTCGATCAATCAGCCCCAGCATTTT
TRBV19	TRBJ1-3	few	-	13	CASSREIGNTIYF	TGTGCCAGTAGTCGAGAAATTGGAAACACCATATATTTT
TRBV18	TRBJ2-3	-	-	16	CASSPVLVLSTDTQYF	TGTGCCAGCTCACCGGTACTAGTGCTTAGCACAGATACGCAGTATTTT
TRBV5-1	TRBJ2-7	-	-	14	CASSLFLLSYEQYF	TGCGCCAGCAGCTTGTTCCTTCTCTCCTACGAGCAGTACTTC
TRBV3-1/TRBV3-2	TRBJ1-1	-	-	15	CASSQDTLPNTEAFF	TGTGCCAGCAGCCAAGACACATTGCCGAACACTGAAGCTTTCTTT
TRBV5-1	TRBJ1-1	few	-	16	CASSLVPGRMNTEAFF	TGCGCCAGCAGCTTGGTCCCGGGGAGGATGAACACTGAAGCTTTCTTT
TRBV4-2	TRBJ2-1	-	TRBD2	16	CASSQDAGDSYNEQFF	TGTGCCAGCAGCCAAGATGCGGGGGACTCCTACAATGAGCAGTTCTTC
TRBV6-4	TRBJ1-5	-	TRBD1	17	CASKKQGAKYSNQPQHF	TGTGCCAGCAAAAAACAGGGGGCCAAATATAGCAATCAGCCCCAGCATTTT
TRBV5-1	TRBJ2-5	-	TRBD2	17	CASSLALSGGAGETQYF	TGCGCCAGCAGCTTGGCCCTTAGCGGGGGGGCCGGGGAGACCCAGTACTTC
TRBV28	TRBJ1-2	-	-	13	CASSLQGTYGYTF	TGTGCCAGCAGTTTACAGGGAACCTATGGCTACACCTTC
TRBV6-5	TRBJ1-2	-	-	14	CASRQTASNYGYTF	TGTGCCAGCAGACAGACGGCCTCTAACTATGGCTACACCTTC
TRBV6-5	TRBJ2-1	-	TRBD1	14	CASRARQGAYEQFF	TGTGCCAGCAGAGCACGACAGGGGGCTTATGAGCAGTTCTTC
TRBV7-2	TRBJ2-7	once	-	14	CASSTGLPGYEQYF	TGTGCCAGCAGCACGGGACTCCCAGGCTACGAGCAGTACTTC
TRBV18	TRBJ1-3	-	-	16	CASSPPGGVYGNTIYF	TGTGCCAGCTCACCCCCCGGAGGGGTCTACGGAAACACCATATATTTT
TRBV3-1/TRBV3-2	TRBJ2-4	few	TRBD1	13	CASSPTGSNIQYF	TGTGCCAGCAGCCCGACAGGGTCAAACATTCAGTACTTC